This TCR beta chain was observed in a study of shared clonotypes between healthy human individuals. The protocol was immunoSEQ multiplex PCR, while the TCRdb copy is restricted to in-frame clones and leaves out a portion. The sample holds millions of clones; 85% to 95% are singletons and the top ten take about 1.1%. CDR1 is SGHAT, CDR2 FQNNGV, per germline. The CDR3 spans 15 residues. The V and J ends lost 5 bases and 4 bases, in that order; junction bases with no gene match: 11. CD45RO-negative, CCR7-selected cells formed the naive CD8 fraction, which excluded terminally differentiated effector memory CD45RA+ cells.

This receptor was identified in a man between 18 and 29 years old in good health. The specimen sequenced was naive CD8+ T cells sorted from blood. The chain employs TRBV11-2 and TRBJ2-7; TRBD1 matches 7 bases. The CDR3: CASSVGTGAAYEQYF. The CDR3 DNA follows: TGTGCCAGCAGCGTAGGAACAGGGGCCGCGTACGAGCAGTACTTC. Looking up the rest from reference TRBV11-2 and TRBJ2-7 gives the full variable domain: EAGVAQSPRYKIIEKRQSVAFWCNPISGHATLYWYQQILGQGPKLLIQFQNNGVVDDSQLPKDRFSAERLKGVDSTLKIQPAKLEDSAVYLCASSVGTGAAYEQYFGPGTRLTVT.